The TCR beta chain under discussion was sequenced for a study of OX40 agonist ivuxolimab in advanced cancers. Study-level information: Two cutaneous melanoma patients and one hepatocellular carcinoma patient, three in all, had partial responses.

TCRdb's table, derived via immunoSEQ multiplex PCR, lists solely in-frame clones and lacks some. The table shows some 70,000 clones, with about 86% occurring only once. Concerning this clone: Its antigen is not identified.

General observations from the study: Both CD4+ and CD8+ T cell populations in blood had undergone clonal expansion by week 6 at 0.1 to 3.0 mg/kg. Average numbers of expanded clones were greater in CD8+ T cells than in CD4+.

Germline values: CDR1 MNHNS, CDR2 SASEGT. This CDR3 has 15 amino acids. Trimming cost V 2 bases and J 14 bases; bases outside gene matches: 12. This chain uses TRBV6-1 with TRBJ2-1; 10 bases fit TRBD2. The origin of this receptor is an adult with an advanced solid tumor such as melanoma, head and neck, liver or kidney cancer. The sample here was CD4+ or CD8+ T cells sorted from blood, taken in a trial of the OX40 agonist ivuxolimab. The CDR3 sequence: CASSESSGGGLREFF. The CDR3 bases are TGTGCCAGCAGTGAATCAAGCGGGGGGGGTCTTAGGGAGTTCTTC.